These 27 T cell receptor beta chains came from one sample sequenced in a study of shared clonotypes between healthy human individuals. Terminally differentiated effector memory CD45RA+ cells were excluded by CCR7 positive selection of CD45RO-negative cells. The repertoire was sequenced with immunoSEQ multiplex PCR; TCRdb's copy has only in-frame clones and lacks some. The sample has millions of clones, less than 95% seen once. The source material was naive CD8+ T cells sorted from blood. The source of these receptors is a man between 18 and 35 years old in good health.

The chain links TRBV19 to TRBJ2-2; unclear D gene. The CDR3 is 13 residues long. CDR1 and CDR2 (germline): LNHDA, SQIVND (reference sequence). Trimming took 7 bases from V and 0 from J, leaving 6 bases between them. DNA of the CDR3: TGTGCCAGTAATTCAGCGAACACCGGGGAGCTGTTTTTT. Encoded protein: CASNSANTGELFF.

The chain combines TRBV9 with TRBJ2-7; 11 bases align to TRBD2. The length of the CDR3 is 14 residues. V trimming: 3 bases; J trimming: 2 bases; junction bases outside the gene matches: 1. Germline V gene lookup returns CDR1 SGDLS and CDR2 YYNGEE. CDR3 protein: CASSEGLAAYEQYF. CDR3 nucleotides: TGTGCCAGCAGCGAGGGACTAGCGGCCTACGAGCAGTACTTC.

The CDR3 DNA is TGTGCCAGCAGACCTGGTATGATTAATTCACCCCTCCACTTT. The encoded protein is CASRPGMINSPLHF. The chain couples TRBV27 to TRBJ1-6; D ambiguous. This CDR3 contains 14 residues. Between the trimmed V and J ends, which lost 6 bases and 6 bases, there was a span of 12 bases. Germline-derived CDR1 and CDR2 are MNHEY and SMNVEV (reference sequence).

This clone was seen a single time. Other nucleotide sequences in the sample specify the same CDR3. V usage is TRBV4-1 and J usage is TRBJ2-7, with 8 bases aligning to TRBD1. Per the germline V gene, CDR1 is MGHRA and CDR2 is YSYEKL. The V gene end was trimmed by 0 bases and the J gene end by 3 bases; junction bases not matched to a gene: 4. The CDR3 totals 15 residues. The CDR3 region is CASSQDRGLDYEQYF. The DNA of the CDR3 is TGCGCCAGCAGCCAAGACAGGGGGCTAGACTACGAGCAGTACTTC.

CDR3 coding DNA: TGTGCCACCAACGACGGTAGCAATCAGCCCCAGCATTTT. This sequence encodes CATNDGSNQPQHF. V is TRBV6-6 and J is TRBJ1-5, with unresolved D. The V end lost 10 bases, the J end lost 0 bases, and 10 bases lay between the germline ends. The CDR3 has 13 residues. The V gene's germline CDR1 is MNHNY and CDR2 SVGAGI (reference sequence).

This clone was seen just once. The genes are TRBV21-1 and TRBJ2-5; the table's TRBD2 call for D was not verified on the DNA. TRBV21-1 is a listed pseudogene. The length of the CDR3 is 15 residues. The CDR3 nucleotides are TGTGCCAGCAGCAAAGTAGACTATCGTCAAGAGACCCAGTACTTC. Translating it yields CASSKVDYRQETQYF.

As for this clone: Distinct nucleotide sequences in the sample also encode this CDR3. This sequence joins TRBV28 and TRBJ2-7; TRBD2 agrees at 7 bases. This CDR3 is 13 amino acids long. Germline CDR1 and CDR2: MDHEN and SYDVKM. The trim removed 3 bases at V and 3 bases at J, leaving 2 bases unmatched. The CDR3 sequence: CASSFTGGYEQYF. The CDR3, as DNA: TGTGCCAGCAGTTTCACGGGGGGCTACGAGCAGTACTTC.

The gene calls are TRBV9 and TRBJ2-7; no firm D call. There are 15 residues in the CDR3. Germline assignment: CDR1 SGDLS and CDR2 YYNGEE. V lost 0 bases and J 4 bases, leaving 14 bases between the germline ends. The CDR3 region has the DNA TGTGCCAGCAGCGTAGGGGCCAGCGAGAGTTACGAGCAGTACTTC. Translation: CASSVGASESYEQYF.

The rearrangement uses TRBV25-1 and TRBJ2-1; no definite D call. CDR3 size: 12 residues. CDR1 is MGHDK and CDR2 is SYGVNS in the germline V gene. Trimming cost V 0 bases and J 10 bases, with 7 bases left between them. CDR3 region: CASSEYLEEQFF. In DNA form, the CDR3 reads TGTGCCAGCAGTGAATATCTAGAGGAGCAGTTCTTC.

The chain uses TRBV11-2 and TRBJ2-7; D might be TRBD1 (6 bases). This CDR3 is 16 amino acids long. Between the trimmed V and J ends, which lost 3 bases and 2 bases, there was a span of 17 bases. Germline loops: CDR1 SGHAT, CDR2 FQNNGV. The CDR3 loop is CASSFRQEISAYEQYF. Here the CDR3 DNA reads TGTGCCAGCAGCTTCAGACAGGAGATAAGCGCCTACGAGCAGTACTTC.

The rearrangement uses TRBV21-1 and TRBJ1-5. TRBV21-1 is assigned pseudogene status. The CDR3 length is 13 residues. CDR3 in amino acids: CASSKLLHQPQHF. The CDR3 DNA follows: TGTGCCAGCAGCAAATTACTACATCAGCCCCAGCATTTT.

The CDR3 here is CASSIAGGLSTEAFF. The CDR3 nucleotides read TGTGCCAGTAGTATAGCCGGCGGATTGAGCACTGAAGCTTTCTTT. The chain carries TRBV19 and TRBJ1-1, with D unresolved. This CDR3 region has 15 residues. CDR1 and CDR2 (germline): LNHDA, SQIVND (reference sequence). Trimming stripped 1 base from V and 4 bases from J, with 13 bases between.

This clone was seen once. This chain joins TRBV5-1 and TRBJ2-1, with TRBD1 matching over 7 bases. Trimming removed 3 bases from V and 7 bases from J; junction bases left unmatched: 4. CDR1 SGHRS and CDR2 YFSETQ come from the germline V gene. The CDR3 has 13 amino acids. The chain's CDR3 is CASSWGTVNEQFF. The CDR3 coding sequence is TGCGCCAGCAGCTGGGGGACAGTGAATGAGCAGTTCTTC.

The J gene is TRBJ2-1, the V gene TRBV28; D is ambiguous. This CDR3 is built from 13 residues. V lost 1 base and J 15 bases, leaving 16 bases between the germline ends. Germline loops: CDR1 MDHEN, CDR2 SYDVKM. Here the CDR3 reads CASSLLESTGSFF. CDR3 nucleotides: TGTGCCAGCAGTTTATTGGAGAGCACTGGGTCGTTCTTC.

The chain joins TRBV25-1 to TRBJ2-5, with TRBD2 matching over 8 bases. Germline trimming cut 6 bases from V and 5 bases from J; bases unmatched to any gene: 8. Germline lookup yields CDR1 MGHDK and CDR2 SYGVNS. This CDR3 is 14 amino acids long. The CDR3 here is CASSRGGAWETQYF. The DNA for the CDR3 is TGTGCCAGCAGCCGGGGGGGGGCGTGGGAGACCCAGTACTTC.

CDR3 region: CASSSLGTGRNEQYF. CDR3 nucleotide sequence: TGTGCCAGCAGTTCACTAGGGACAGGGAGGAACGAGCAGTACTTC. The gene calls are TRBV27 and TRBJ2-7; 9 nucleotides match TRBD1. The CDR3 covers 15 residues. Per the germline V gene, CDR1 is MNHEY and CDR2 is SMNVEV (reference sequence). The V gene end was trimmed by 4 bases and the J gene end by 5 bases; junction bases not matched to a gene: 9.

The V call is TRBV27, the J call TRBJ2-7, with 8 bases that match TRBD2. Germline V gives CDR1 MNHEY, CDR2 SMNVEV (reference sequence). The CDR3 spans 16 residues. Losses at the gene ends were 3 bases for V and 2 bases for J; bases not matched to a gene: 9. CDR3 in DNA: TGTGCCAGCAGTTTCTCTATGGGACTAGAAACCTACGAGCAGTACTTC. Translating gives CASSFSMGLETYEQYF.

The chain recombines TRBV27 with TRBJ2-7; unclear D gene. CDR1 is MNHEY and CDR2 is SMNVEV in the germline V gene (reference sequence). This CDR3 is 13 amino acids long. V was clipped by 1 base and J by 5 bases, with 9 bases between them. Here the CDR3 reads CASSLYFGDEQYF. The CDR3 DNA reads TGTGCCAGCAGTTTATATTTTGGGGACGAGCAGTACTTC.

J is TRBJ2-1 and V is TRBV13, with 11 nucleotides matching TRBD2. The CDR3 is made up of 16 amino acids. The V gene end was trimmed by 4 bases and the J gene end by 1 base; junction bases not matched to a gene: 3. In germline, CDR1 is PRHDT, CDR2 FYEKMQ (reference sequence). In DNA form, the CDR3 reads TGTGCCAGCAGCTCCCTAGCGGGAGGATCCTACAATGAGCAGTTCTTC. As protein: CASSSLAGGSYNEQFF.

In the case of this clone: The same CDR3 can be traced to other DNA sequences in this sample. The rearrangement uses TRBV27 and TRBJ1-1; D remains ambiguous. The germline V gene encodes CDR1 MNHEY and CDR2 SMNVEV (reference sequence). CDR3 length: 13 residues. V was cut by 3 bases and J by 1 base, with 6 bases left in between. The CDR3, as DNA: TGTGCCAGCAGTTTTGTGGGGAACACTGAAGCTTTCTTT. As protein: CASSFVGNTEAFF.

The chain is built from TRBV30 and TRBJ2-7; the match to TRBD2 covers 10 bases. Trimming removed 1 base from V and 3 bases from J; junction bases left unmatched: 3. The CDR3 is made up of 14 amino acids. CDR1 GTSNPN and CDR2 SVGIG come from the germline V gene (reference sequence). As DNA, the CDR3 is TGTGCCTGGAGTGAGCGGGAGGGCCACTACGAGCAGTACTTC. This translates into CAWSEREGHYEQYF.

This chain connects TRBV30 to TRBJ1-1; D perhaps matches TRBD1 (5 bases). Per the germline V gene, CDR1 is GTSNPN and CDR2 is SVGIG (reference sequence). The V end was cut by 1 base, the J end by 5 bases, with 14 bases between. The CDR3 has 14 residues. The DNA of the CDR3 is TGTGCCTGGAGTGGGCCGGGGGATTGGACTGAAGCTTTCTTT. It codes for CAWSGPGDWTEAFF. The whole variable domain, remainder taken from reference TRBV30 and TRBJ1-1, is SQTIHQWPATLVQPVGSPLSLECTVEGTSNPNLYWYRQAAGRGLQLLFYSVGIGQISSEVPQNLSASRPQDRQFILSSKKLLLSDSGFYLCAWSGPGDWTEAFFGQGTRLTVV.

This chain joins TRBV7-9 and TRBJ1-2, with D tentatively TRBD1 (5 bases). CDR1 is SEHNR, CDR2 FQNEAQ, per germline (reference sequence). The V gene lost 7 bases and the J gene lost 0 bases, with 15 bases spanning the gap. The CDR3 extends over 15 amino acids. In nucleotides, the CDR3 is TGTGCCAGCACCCCCCACGGGACGGCTAACTATGGCTACACCTTC. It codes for CASTPHGTANYGYTF.

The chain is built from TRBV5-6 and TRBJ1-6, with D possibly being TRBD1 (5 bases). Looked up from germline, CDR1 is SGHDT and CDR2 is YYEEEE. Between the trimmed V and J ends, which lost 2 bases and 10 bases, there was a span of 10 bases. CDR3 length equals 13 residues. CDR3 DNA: TGTGCCAGCAGCTTCGGGGGAGTGTCACCCCTCCACTTT. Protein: CASSFGGVSPLHF.

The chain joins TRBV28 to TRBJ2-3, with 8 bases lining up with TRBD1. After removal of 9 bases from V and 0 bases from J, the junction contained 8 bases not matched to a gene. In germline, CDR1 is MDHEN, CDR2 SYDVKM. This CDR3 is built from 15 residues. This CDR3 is CASTRTGSSTDTQYF. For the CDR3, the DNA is TGTGCCAGTACGCGGACAGGGTCTAGCACAGATACGCAGTATTTT.

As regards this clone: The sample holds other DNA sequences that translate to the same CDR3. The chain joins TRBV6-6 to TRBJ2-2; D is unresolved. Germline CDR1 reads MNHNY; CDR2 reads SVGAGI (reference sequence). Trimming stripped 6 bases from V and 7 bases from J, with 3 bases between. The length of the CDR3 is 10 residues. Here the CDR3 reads CASRGGELFF. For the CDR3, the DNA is TGTGCCAGCAGGGGCGGGGAGCTGTTTTTT.

CDR3 in amino acids: CASSSNVDRVIHDQYF. In DNA, the CDR3 is TGTGCCAGCAGCTCGAATGTAGACAGGGTTATCCATGACCAGTACTTC. The V and J genes are TRBV7-9 and TRBJ2-5; 7 bases are shared with TRBD1. Unmatched junction bases numbered 18, after V lost 4 bases and J lost 10 bases. CDR3 length: 16 amino acids. In germline, CDR1 is SEHNR, CDR2 FQNEAQ (reference sequence). Full variable domain (outside the CDR3, taken from reference TRBV7-9 and TRBJ2-5): DTGVSQNPRHKITKRGQNVTFRCDPISEHNRLYWYRQTLGQGPEFLTYFQNEAQLEKSRLLSDRFSAERPKGSFSTLEIQRTEQGDSAMYLCASSSNVDRVIHDQYFGPGTRLLVL.